The table lists the clone carrying this TCR beta chain with a few counts. Its antigen is undetermined. Each diagnosis drew on symptoms, thyroxine, TRAb, thyroid ultrasound and orbital computed tomography findings. The data were taken from a study of T cells in Graves' hyperthyroidism and ophthalmopathy. Study observations and caveats: The model's output predicted ophthalmopathy at a median of roughly seven months prior to onset.

RNA transcripts served as the template for amplifying TCR beta CDR3 regions. The HTBI set primed first-round TCR CDR3 RT-PCR. TCRdb itself ran the multiplex PCR reads through MiXCR, one entry per CDR3 protein. The sample consists of hundreds of thousands of distinct CDR3 sequences, around 15% of them appearing once. The CDR3 spans 12 residues. CDR1 is DFQATT and CDR2 is SNEGSKA in the germline V gene (reference sequence). Trimming pared 4 bases from V and 12 bases from J, leaving 16 bases between. The sequence came from a woman between 18 and 29 years old with Graves' hyperthyroidism. The chain employs TRBV20-1 and TRBJ2-1, with D maybe TRBD2 (5 bases). Sequencing was done on a sample of blood. CDR3 residues: CSATAGRSGQFF. CDR3 DNA sequence: TGCAGTGCTACCGCCGGAAGGAGCGGGCAGTTCTTC.